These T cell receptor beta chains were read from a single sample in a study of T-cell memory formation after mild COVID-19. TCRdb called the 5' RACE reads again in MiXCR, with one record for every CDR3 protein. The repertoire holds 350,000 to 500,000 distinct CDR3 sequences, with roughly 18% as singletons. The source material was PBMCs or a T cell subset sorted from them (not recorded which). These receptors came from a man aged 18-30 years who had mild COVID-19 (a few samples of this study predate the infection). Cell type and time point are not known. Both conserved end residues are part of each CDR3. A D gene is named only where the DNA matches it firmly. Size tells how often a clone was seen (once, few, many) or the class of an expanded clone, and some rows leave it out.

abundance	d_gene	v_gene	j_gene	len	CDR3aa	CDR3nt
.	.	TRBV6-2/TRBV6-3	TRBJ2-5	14	CASSWLRIQETQYF	TGTGCCAGCAGTTGGTTACGGATCCAAGAGACCCAGTACTTC
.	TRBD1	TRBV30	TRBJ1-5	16	CAWSARDRGRGQPQHF	TGTGCCTGGAGTGCCCGGGACAGGGGGCGAGGACAGCCCCAGCATTTT
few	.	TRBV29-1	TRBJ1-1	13	CSVVPGTNTEAFF	TGCAGCGTTGTCCCCGGGACGAACACTGAAGCTTTCTTT
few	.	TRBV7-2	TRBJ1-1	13	CASSLGAGQSAFF	TGTGCCAGCAGCTTAGGGGCAGGCCAGTCAGCTTTCTTT
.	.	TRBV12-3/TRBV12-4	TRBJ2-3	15	CASCPSHPSTDTQYF	TGTGCCAGCTGCCCTTCTCACCCTAGCACAGATACGCAGTATTTT
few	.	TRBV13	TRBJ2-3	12	CASTLRADTQYF	TGTGCCAGCACCCTTCGTGCAGATACGCAGTATTTT
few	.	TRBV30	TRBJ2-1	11	CAWSSHDEQFF	TGTGCCTGGAGTAGCCACGATGAGCAGTTCTTC
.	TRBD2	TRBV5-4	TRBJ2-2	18	CASSSGTSGGLDPGELFF	TGTGCCAGCAGCTCCGGGACTAGCGGGGGCCTGGACCCCGGGGAGCTGTTTTTT
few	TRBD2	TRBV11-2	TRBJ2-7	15	CASSFGRTSGYEQYF	TGTGCCAGCAGCTTTGGCAGGACTAGCGGCTACGAGCAGTACTTC
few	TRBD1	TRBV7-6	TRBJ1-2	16	CASSPRDRGANYGYTF	TGTGCCAGCAGCCCCCGGGACAGGGGAGCTAACTATGGCTACACCTTC
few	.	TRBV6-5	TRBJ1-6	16	CASSYFRGSSNSPLHF	TGTGCCAGCAGTTACTTCAGGGGTTCCTCTAATTCACCCCTCCACTTT
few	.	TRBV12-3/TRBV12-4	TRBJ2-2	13	CASSFTRSGELFF	TGTGCCAGCAGTTTTACTCGGTCCGGGGAGCTGTTTTTT
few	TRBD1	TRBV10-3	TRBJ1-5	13	CAIRQGAGQPQHF	TGTGCCATCAGGCAGGGGGCTGGTCAGCCCCAGCATTTT
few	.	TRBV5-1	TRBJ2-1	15	CASSIPLVLNNEQFF	TGCGCCAGCAGTATTCCGCTCGTACTGAACAATGAGCAGTTCTTC
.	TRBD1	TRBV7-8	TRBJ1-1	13	CASTGTGSTEAFF	TGTGCCAGTACCGGGACAGGGTCCACTGAAGCTTTCTTT
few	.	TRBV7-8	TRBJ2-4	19	CASSARRTRVLGAKNIQYF	TGTGCCAGCAGCGCCCGCCGGACCAGGGTATTGGGGGCCAAAAACATTCAGTACTTC
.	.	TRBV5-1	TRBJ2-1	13	CASSLQGWNEQFF	TGCGCCAGCAGCTTGCAGGGCTGGAATGAGCAGTTCTTC
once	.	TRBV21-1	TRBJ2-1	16	CASSKTPDRDYNEQFF	TGTGCCAGCAGCAAAACCCCTGACAGGGACTACAATGAGCAGTTCTTC
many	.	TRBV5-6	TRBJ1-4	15	CASSMRGGGVEKLFF	TGTGCCAGCAGCATGAGGGGAGGTGGAGTTGAAAAACTGTTTTTT
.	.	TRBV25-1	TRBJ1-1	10	CASGRDWAFF	TGTGCCAGCGGGCGGGATTGGGCTTTCTTT
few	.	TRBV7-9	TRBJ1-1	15	CASSLVRGEGTEAFF	TGTGCCAGCAGCTTAGTTCGGGGGGAAGGCACTGAAGCTTTCTTT
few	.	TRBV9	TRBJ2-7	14	CASSVGESAYEQYF	TGTGCCAGCAGCGTAGGTGAATCGGCCTACGAGCAGTACTTC
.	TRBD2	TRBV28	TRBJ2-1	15	CASSRGGGSYNEQFF	TGTGCCAGCAGTCGGGGCGGGGGCTCCTACAATGAGCAGTTCTTC
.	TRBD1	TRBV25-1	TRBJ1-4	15	CASSEWGTGSEKLFF	TGTGCCAGCAGTGAATGGGGGACAGGGAGTGAAAAACTGTTTTTT
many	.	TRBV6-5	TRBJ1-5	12	CASSYTEGPQHF	TGTGCCAGCAGTTACACAGAAGGGCCCCAGCATTTT
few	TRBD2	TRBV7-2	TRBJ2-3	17	CASSLAIALAGSDTQYF	TGTGCCAGCAGCTTAGCGATAGCTCTAGCGGGGTCAGATACGCAGTATTTT
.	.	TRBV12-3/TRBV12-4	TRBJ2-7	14	CASSAGTASYEQYF	TGTGCCAGCAGTGCCGGGACGGCCTCCTACGAGCAGTACTTC
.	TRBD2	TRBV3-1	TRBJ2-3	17	CASSQDLAGGRTDTQYF	TGTGCCAGCAGCCAAGATCTCGCGGGGGGACGCACAGATACGCAGTATTTT
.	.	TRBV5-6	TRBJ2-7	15	CASSPGGGFLREQYF	TGTGCCAGCAGCCCGGGTGGGGGGTTCCTACGAGAGCAGTACTTC
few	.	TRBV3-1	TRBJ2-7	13	CASSQDRDYEQYF	TGTGCCAGCAGTCAAGACAGAGATTACGAGCAGTACTTC